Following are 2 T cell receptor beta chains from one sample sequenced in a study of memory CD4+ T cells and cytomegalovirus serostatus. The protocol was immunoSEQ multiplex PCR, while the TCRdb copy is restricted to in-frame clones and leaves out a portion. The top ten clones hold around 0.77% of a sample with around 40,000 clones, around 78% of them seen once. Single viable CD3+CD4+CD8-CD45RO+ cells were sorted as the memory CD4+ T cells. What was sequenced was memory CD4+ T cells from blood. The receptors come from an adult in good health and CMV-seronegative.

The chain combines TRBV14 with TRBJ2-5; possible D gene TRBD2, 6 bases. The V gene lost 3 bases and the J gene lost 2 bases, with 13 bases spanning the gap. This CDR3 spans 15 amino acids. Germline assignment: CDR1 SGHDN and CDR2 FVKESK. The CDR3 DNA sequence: TGTGCCAGCAGCCATCACGGGACTGCTCAAGAGACCCAGTACTTC. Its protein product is CASSHHGTAQETQYF.

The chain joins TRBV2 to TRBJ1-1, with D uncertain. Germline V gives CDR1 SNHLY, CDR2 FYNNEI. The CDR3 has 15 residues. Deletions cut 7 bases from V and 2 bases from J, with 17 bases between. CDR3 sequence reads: CASNPFRGGNTEAFF. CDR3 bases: TGTGCCAGCAACCCCTTCAGAGGAGGTAACACTGAAGCTTTCTTT.